The clone carrying this T cell receptor beta chain was counted many times. Its antigen is still unknown. V dropped 5 bases and J dropped 5; count of bases not matched to a gene: 4. This CDR3 is built from 14 residues. CDR1 SEHNR and CDR2 FQNEAQ come from the germline V gene (reference sequence). Each single cDNA molecule received a unique molecular identifier. TCRdb re-analysed the 5' RACE reads in MiXCR, keeping a single row per CDR3 protein. The sample holds tens of thousands of distinct CDR3 sequences, roughly 8.8% seen once. The data were obtained in a study of early T cells in non-severe SARS-CoV-2 infection. Study-wide points: Missing private and CD4 specificities, VDJdb matching favored anti-spike CD8 responses.

Source material: whole blood. This receptor was identified in an adult who was a healthcare worker with PCR-confirmed SARS-CoV-2 infection or an uninfected control (not recorded which). The V call is TRBV7-9, the J call TRBJ2-2, with TRBD2 identical over 8 bases. The DNA for the CDR3 is TGTGCCAGCAGCGAACTAGCGGCGACCGGGGAGCTGTTTTTT. Encoded protein: CASSELAATGELFF.